These 28 T cell receptor beta chains came from one sample sequenced in a study of technical replicates of blood from a few donors. Sequencing used immunoSEQ multiplex PCR; TCRdb keeps in-frame clones, though not all of them. Of about 84,000 clones in the sample, 97% were seen once. The material sequenced was T cells isolated from PBMCs. The receptors were gathered from a human donor in good health.

The V call is TRBV7-3, the J call TRBJ2-2; no reliable D call. CDR3 length: 14 amino acids. The germline V gene has CDR1 SGHTA and CDR2 FQGTGA. The ends were cut back, 1 base at V and 3 bases at J, with 6 bases in the middle. The CDR3 loop reads CASSLIGYTGELFF. The CDR3 nucleotides read TGTGCCAGCAGCTTAATCGGGTACACCGGGGAGCTGTTTTTT. Supplemented by reference TRBV7-3 and TRBJ2-2, the full variable domain reads GAGVSQTPSNKVTEKGKYVELRCDPISGHTALYWYRQSLGQGPEFLIYFQGTGAADDSGLPNDRFFAVRPEGSVSTLKIQRTERGDSAVYLCASSLIGYTGELFFGEGSRLTVL.

This clone was seen a single time. The chain uses TRBV5-1 and TRBJ2-3; 12 bases map to TRBD2. The CDR3 runs to 16 residues. V was pared by 6 bases and J by 2 bases, with 7 bases of the junction left unmatched. Germline V CDR1 and CDR2: SGHRS, YFSETQ. The CDR3 spells CASNKASGGDTDTQYF. The CDR3 coding sequence is TGCGCCAGCAATAAAGCTAGCGGGGGGGACACAGATACGCAGTATTTT.

CDR3 nucleotide sequence: TGTGCCAGCAGTCATATGGGAACTAGCGCGGACTCGAACACCGGGGAGCTGTTTTTT. Translating it yields CASSHMGTSADSNTGELFF. The chain has TRBV28 and TRBJ2-2; 7 bases are a match to TRBD2. The CDR3 covers 19 residues. Trimming took 5 bases from V and 0 from J; bases not matched to a gene: 15. Germline V CDR1 and CDR2: MDHEN, SYDVKM.

The V gene is TRBV5-4, the J gene TRBJ1-2; 10 bases fit TRBD1. CDR3 length: 14 residues. CDR1 SGHNT and CDR2 YYREEE come from the germline V gene (reference sequence). V was clipped by 3 bases and J by 5 bases; unmatched bases: 4. CDR3 in DNA: TGTGCCAGCAGCTGGGGACAGGGGACTTATGGCTACACCTTC. Protein sequence: CASSWGQGTYGYTF.

The J gene is TRBJ2-2, the V gene TRBV2, with TRBD1 identical over 9 bases. This CDR3 has 16 residues. The trim removed 4 bases at V and 3 bases at J, leaving 6 bases unmatched. Germline-derived CDR1 and CDR2 are SNHLY and FYNNEI. As DNA, the CDR3 is TGTGCCAGCAGTGGGTGGGGACAGGGATACACCGGGGAGCTGTTTTTT. As protein: CASSGWGQGYTGELFF.

The V gene is TRBV4-1, the J gene TRBJ2-5; 11 bases fit TRBD2. From germline, CDR1 is MGHRA and CDR2 YSYEKL. There are 15 residues in the CDR3. V gave up 0 bases and J gave up 4 bases; unmatched junction bases: 1. The CDR3 here is CASSQDTSGGETQYF. The CDR3 region has the DNA TGCGCCAGCAGCCAAGATACTAGCGGGGGAGAGACCCAGTACTTC.

The chain is built from TRBV4-1 and TRBJ2-1; 7 bases are a match to TRBD2. The germline V gene encodes CDR1 MGHRA and CDR2 YSYEKL. Trimming at V came to 6 bases and at J to 9 bases, leaving 17 bases not matched to a gene. This CDR3 region has 16 residues. The CDR3 loop is CASRPNSGLGSSEQFF. CDR3 coding DNA: TGCGCCAGCAGACCAAATAGTGGACTAGGGAGCAGTGAGCAGTTCTTC.

The genes are TRBV11-2 and TRBJ2-1, with 11 bases matching TRBD2. The CDR3 loop spans 16 amino acids. CDR1 is SGHAT, CDR2 FQNNGV, per germline. V shed 3 bases, J shed 5 bases, and the junction held 6 bases outside the gene matches. CDR3 sequence reads: CASSFGRTSGHNEQFF. Written as DNA, the CDR3 is TGTGCCAGCAGCTTCGGAAGGACTAGCGGGCACAATGAGCAGTTCTTC.

The chain carries TRBV4-1 and TRBJ1-6; 7 positions match TRBD1. Germline values: CDR1 MGHRA, CDR2 YSYEKL. The CDR3 sequence is 16 residues long. V lost 4 bases to trimming and J lost 7 bases; unmatched junction nucleotides: 10. This CDR3 is CASSPRGQGGNSPLHF. CDR3 nucleotide sequence: TGCGCCAGCAGCCCAAGGGGGCAGGGCGGAAATTCACCCCTCCACTTT.

This chain links TRBV7-9 with TRBJ2-5; 11 nucleotides align to TRBD2. J gave up 2 bases and V 8 bases, and 7 bases lay outside the gene matches. Germline values: CDR1 SEHNR, CDR2 FQNEAQ (reference sequence). The length of the CDR3 is 15 residues. Written as DNA, the CDR3 is TGTGCCAGCGGTCAAATAGCGGGAGGGCAAGAGACCCAGTACTTC. Residues: CASGQIAGGQETQYF.

The V gene is TRBV28, the J gene TRBJ2-7, with D uncertain. Germline CDR1 reads MDHEN; CDR2 reads SYDVKM. The CDR3 totals 10 residues. The germline V and J ends were trimmed by 5 bases and 4 bases, with 3 bases remaining between them. CDR3: CASSRYEQYF. The CDR3 DNA is TGTGCCAGCAGTCGGTACGAGCAGTACTTC.

The chain employs TRBV7-9 and TRBJ1-1; perhaps TRBD1 as D (6 bases). The CDR3 sequence is 18 residues long. V lost 3 bases, J lost 0 bases, and 20 bases lay in between. In germline, CDR1 is SEHNR, CDR2 FQNEAQ (reference sequence). As DNA, the CDR3 is TGTGCCAGCAGCTTCCGGCCATTCCAGGGGAGCGTGAACACTGAAGCTTTCTTT. It codes for CASSFRPFQGSVNTEAFF.

The chain combines TRBV13 with TRBJ2-7; D remains unclear. The V end lost 4 bases, the J end lost 2 bases, and 21 bases lay between the germline ends. From germline, CDR1 is PRHDT and CDR2 FYEKMQ (reference sequence). CDR3 size: 17 residues. CDR3 bases: TGTGCCAGCAGCTCCCTCAACCAAGACTTTTTCCCCTACGAGCAGTACTTC. This gives the protein CASSSLNQDFFPYEQYF.

The rearrangement uses TRBV10-2 and TRBJ2-5; 8 bases fit TRBD2. V dropped 2 bases and J dropped 2; count of bases not matched to a gene: 7. The CDR3 is 16 residues long. Germline V gene sequence: CDR1 WSHSY, CDR2 SAAADI. The DNA for the CDR3 is TGCGCCAGCAGTGAGGGTATAGCGGGATGGCAAGAGACCCAGTACTTC. Translating it yields CASSEGIAGWQETQYF.

This chain uses TRBV7-2 with TRBJ2-7, with a weak D call TRBD2 (6 bases). CDR1 and CDR2 from the germline V gene are SGHTA and FQGNSA. The V end was cut by 4 bases, the J end by 2 bases, with 12 bases between. The CDR3 is made up of 14 amino acids. DNA of the CDR3: TGTGCCAGCAGCTACCGACTAGACACCTACGAGCAGTACTTC. Its translation: CASSYRLDTYEQYF.

The chain combines TRBV28 with TRBJ2-7, with D perhaps matching TRBD2 (6 bases). Germline V gene data show CDR1 as MDHEN and CDR2 as SYDVKM. V lost 7 bases to trimming and J lost 7 bases, with 23 bases between them. The length of the CDR3 is 15 residues. This chain's CDR3 is CASTTPLARPREQYF. The CDR3 bases are TGTGCCAGCACCACCCCGCTAGCGAGGCCAAGGGAGCAGTACTTC.

The rearrangement uses TRBV28 and TRBJ1-1; perhaps TRBD1 as D (6 bases). V was clipped by 2 bases and J by 2 bases, with 18 bases between them. Germline lookup yields CDR1 MDHEN and CDR2 SYDVKM. The CDR3 is 17 residues long. As DNA, the CDR3 is TGTGCCAGCAGTTTACACAGGGCTGAGAGTAACAACACTGAAGCTTTCTTT. This sequence encodes CASSLHRAESNNTEAFF.

This rearrangement joins TRBV27 to TRBJ2-1; 13 bases agree with TRBD2. This CDR3 comprises 15 residues. J was trimmed by 4 bases and V by 6 bases; bases with no gene match: 3. Germline loops: CDR1 MNHEY, CDR2 SMNVEV (reference sequence). For the CDR3, the DNA is TGTGCCAGCAGCCGGGGACTAGCGGGGTACAATGAGCAGTTCTTC. Translating it yields CASSRGLAGYNEQFF.

A single count supports this clone. The chain links TRBV6-5 to TRBJ2-5, with 8 bases matching TRBD2. The CDR3 is 14 amino acids. With 7 bases clipped from V and 4 bases from J, the junction kept 8 bases outside the gene matches. CDR1 is MNHEY and CDR2 is SVGAGI in the germline V gene. The CDR3 sequence: CASNLGGAGETQYF. CDR3 bases: TGTGCCAGCAACCTCGGGGGGGCTGGAGAGACCCAGTACTTC.

This clone was counted a single time. The chain links TRBV4-1 to TRBJ1-5; D is ambiguous. CDR3 length equals 13 residues. The V and J ends lost 5 bases and 4 bases respectively, with 9 bases between them. CDR1 and CDR2 (germline): MGHRA, YSYEKL. This CDR3 reads CASSSSRNQPQHF. Written as DNA, the CDR3 is TGCGCCAGCAGCTCGTCTAGGAATCAGCCCCAGCATTTT.

The CDR3 loop reads CASADIRALNTGELFF. The DNA for the CDR3 is TGTGCTAGTGCCGATATCCGAGCCCTGAACACCGGGGAGCTGTTTTTT. The chain employs TRBV12-5 and TRBJ2-2; D call uncertain. The germline V and J ends were trimmed by 7 bases and 1 base, with 16 bases remaining between them. The length of the CDR3 is 16 residues. Germline lookup yields CDR1 LGHNT and CDR2 FRNRAP.

The chain carries TRBV7-9 and TRBJ2-7; a possible D gene is TRBD2 (5 bases). Trimming took off 5 bases at V and 0 bases at J, with 17 bases between the two ends. This CDR3 region has 16 residues. Germline-derived CDR1 and CDR2 are SEHNR and FQNEAQ (reference sequence). CDR3 in DNA: TGTGCCAGCAGCCCGCGAGGAGCGGAGGACTCCTACGAGCAGTACTTC. This translates into CASSPRGAEDSYEQYF.

The rearrangement joins TRBV30 to TRBJ2-7, with TRBD2 as a possible D gene (5 bases). Per the germline V gene, CDR1 is GTSNPN and CDR2 is SVGIG (reference sequence). CDR3 size: 11 residues. Trimming cost V 5 bases and J 6 bases, with 11 bases left between them. DNA for the CDR3: TGTGCCTGGGAGTCCCGGGGCGAGCAGTACTTC. Translation: CAWESRGEQYF.

This chain joins TRBV11-2 and TRBJ1-2; 7 positions match TRBD1. Germline V gene sequence: CDR1 SGHAT, CDR2 FQNNGV. J gave up 8 bases and V 6 bases, and 9 bases lay outside the gene matches. The CDR3 sequence is 13 residues long. CDR3 protein: CASRPTGERGYTF. The CDR3 DNA sequence: TGTGCCAGCAGACCCACAGGGGAGAGGGGCTACACCTTC. Based on the CDR3 plus reference TRBV11-2 and TRBJ1-2, the full variable domain is EAGVAQSPRYKIIEKRQSVAFWCNPISGHATLYWYQQILGQGPKLLIQFQNNGVVDDSQLPKDRFSAERLKGVDSTLKIQPAKLEDSAVYLCASRPTGERGYTFGSGTRLTVV.

The chain employs TRBV5-6 and TRBJ2-4; D perhaps matches TRBD2 (5 bases). The ends were cut back, 4 bases at V and 3 bases at J, with 11 bases in the middle. CDR1 SGHDT and CDR2 YYEEEE come from the germline V gene. CDR3 length equals 14 residues. The DNA for the CDR3 is TGTGCCAGCAGCAACGCGGGTATCAAAAACATTCAGTACTTC. Its translation: CASSNAGIKNIQYF.

CDR3 loop: CASSHPGIYGYTF. The CDR3 bases are TGTGCCAGCAGTCATCCAGGTATCTACGGCTACACCTTC. The J gene is TRBJ1-2, the V gene TRBV6-6; no reliable D call. This CDR3 spans 13 amino acids. Germline V gives CDR1 MNHNY, CDR2 SVGAGI (reference sequence). V gave up 5 bases and J gave up 8 bases, with 15 bases separating them.

The rearrangement joins TRBV6-1 to TRBJ1-6, with D maybe TRBD1 (6 bases). V lost 8 bases, J lost 8 bases, and 13 bases lay in between. Germline V CDR1 and CDR2: MNHNS, SASEGT. This CDR3 has 13 residues. CDR3 in amino acids: CASSGGQDSPLHF. DNA of the CDR3: TGTGCCAGCTCGGGGGGGCAGGATTCACCCCTCCACTTT.

The chain employs TRBV7-9 and TRBJ2-5; no clear D. CDR3 size: 14 residues. V shed 3 bases and J shed 4 bases, with 12 bases lying between them. Germline V CDR1 and CDR2: SEHNR, FQNEAQ (reference sequence). As DNA, the CDR3 is TGTGCCAGCAGCTTTGCAGCTCCGGGAGAGACCCAGTACTTC. Its translation: CASSFAAPGETQYF. Based on the CDR3 plus reference TRBV7-9 and TRBJ2-5, the full variable domain is DTGVSQNPRHKITKRGQNVTFRCDPISEHNRLYWYRQTLGQGPEFLTYFQNEAQLEKSRLLSDRFSAERPKGSFSTLEIQRTEQGDSAMYLCASSFAAPGETQYFGPGTRLLVL.